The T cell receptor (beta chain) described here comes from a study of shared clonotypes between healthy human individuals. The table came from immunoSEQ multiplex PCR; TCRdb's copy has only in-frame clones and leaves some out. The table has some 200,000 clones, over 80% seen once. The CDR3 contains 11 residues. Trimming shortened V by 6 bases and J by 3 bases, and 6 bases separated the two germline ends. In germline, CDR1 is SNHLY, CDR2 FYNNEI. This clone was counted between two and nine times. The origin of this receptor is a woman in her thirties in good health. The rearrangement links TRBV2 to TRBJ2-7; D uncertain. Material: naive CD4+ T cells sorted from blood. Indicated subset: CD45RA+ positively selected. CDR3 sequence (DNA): TGTGCCAGCAGCCCCATCTACGAGCAGTACTTC. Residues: CASSPIYEQYF.